What follows describes a single T cell receptor (beta chain). Antigen specificity is unknown. The data were taken from a study of cytomegalovirus exposure and HLA in healthy donors. Findings and caveats of the study: TCR beta V segments were, for the most part, productive about 87% or about 30% of the time in an earlier analysis.

In germline, CDR1 is LNHNV, CDR2 YYDKDF (reference sequence). This CDR3 is built from 16 residues. Between the trimmed V and J ends, which lost 1 base and 0 bases, there was a span of 11 bases. A multiplex PCR was run with 60 Vbeta primers and 13 Jbeta primers. Clones were read by immunoSEQ multiplex PCR, and TCRdb kept only the in-frame ones, dropping some. The profile shows 150,000 to 200,000 clones, 80% to 90% of them singletons. Specimen: PBMCs. This chain connects TRBV15 to TRBJ2-3; D is perhaps TRBD2 (6 bases). This sequence originates from a woman under 30 in good health and CMV-seronegative. CDR3 loop: CATSRGAGHSTDTQYF. CDR3 bases: TGTGCCACCAGCAGAGGAGCGGGCCATAGCACAGATACGCAGTATTTT.